A single sample is the source of the 10 T cell receptor beta chains below, sequenced in a study of beta chain features in type 1 diabetes. All of the isolated RNA was reverse transcribed, so expressed TCRB transcripts were sequenced. The repertoire was sequenced with immunoSEQ multiplex PCR; TCRdb's copy has only in-frame clones and lacks some. The sample consists of under 950,000 clones, about 17% of them appearing once. The sample taken for sequencing was naive CD4+ T cells from blood. Source of these receptors: a young woman in good health.

V gene TRBV5-1 combines with J gene TRBJ2-1; no definite D call. The CDR3 spans 16 residues. V dropped 1 base and J dropped 3 bases, with 14 bases sitting between them. Germline lookup yields CDR1 SGHRS and CDR2 YFSETQ. CDR3 sequence (DNA): TGCGCCAGCAGCTTGACCCCAAGTCAGAACTACAATGAGCAGTTCTTC. This codes for CASSLTPSQNYNEQFF.

The CDR3 sequence: CASSFGGFYNEQFF. Here the CDR3 DNA reads TGTGCCAGCAGCTTCGGGGGCTTCTACAATGAGCAGTTCTTC. V is TRBV7-3 and J is TRBJ2-1; D may correspond to TRBD1 or TRBD2 (6 bases each). The V end was cut by 3 bases, the J end by 3 bases, with 9 bases between. This CDR3 is 14 amino acids long. CDR1 is SGHTA and CDR2 is FQGTGA in the germline V gene.

The rearrangement uses TRBV5-1 and TRBJ1-4; D gene unclear. The CDR3 totals 15 residues. Germline lookup yields CDR1 SGHRS and CDR2 YFSETQ. Trimming shortened V by 0 bases and J by 0 bases, and 6 bases separated the two germline ends. In DNA, the CDR3 is TGCGCCAGCAGCTTGGCCACGACAACTAATGAAAAACTGTTTTTT. Protein sequence: CASSLATTTNEKLFF.

V usage is TRBV6-6 and J usage is TRBJ2-1; D is ambiguous. V was cut by 5 bases and J by 8 bases, with 7 bases left in between. This CDR3 comprises 11 residues. From germline, CDR1 is MNHNY and CDR2 SVGAGI (reference sequence). CDR3 in DNA: TGTGCCAGCAGTCCGCACGATGAGCAGTTCTTC. It encodes CASSPHDEQFF.

The chain employs TRBV25-1 and TRBJ1-4, with D possibly TRBD1 on 5 matching bases. Germline assignment: CDR1 MGHDK and CDR2 SYGVNS. This CDR3 comprises 15 residues. Trimming removed 2 bases at V and 2 bases at J, with 9 bases between. CDR3: CASSEREGTNEKLFF. CDR3 sequence (DNA): TGTGCCAGCAGTGAAAGGGAGGGGACTAATGAAAAACTGTTTTTT. The full variable domain, with the rest looked up from reference TRBV25-1 and TRBJ1-4, is EADIYQTPRYLVIGTGKKITLECSQTMGHDKMYWYQQDPGMELHLIHYSYGVNSTEKGDLSSESTVSRIRTEHFPLTLESARPSHTSQYLCASSEREGTNEKLFFGSGTQLSVL.

The chain links TRBV7-2 to TRBJ2-5, with 7 bases identical to TRBD2. Losses at the gene ends were 1 base for V and 1 base for J; bases not matched to a gene: 12. The CDR3 length is 18 residues. Germline V gene data show CDR1 as SGHTA and CDR2 as FQGNSA. CDR3 in amino acids: CASSLVRVSTSFQETQYF. CDR3 nucleotide sequence: TGTGCCAGCAGCTTAGTCAGAGTATCGACTAGCTTCCAAGAGACCCAGTACTTC.

This chain uses TRBV14 with TRBJ1-4; weak D call: TRBD1 (6 bases). Deletions cut 0 bases from V and 11 bases from J, with 16 bases between. From germline, CDR1 is SGHDN and CDR2 FVKESK. This CDR3 has 15 residues. The CDR3 region has the DNA TGTGCCAGCAGCCAAGAAGGGGGGCGAAGTAGGAAACTGTTTTTT. It encodes CASSQEGGRSRKLFF. Combining the CDR3 with reference TRBV14 and TRBJ1-4 gives the whole variable domain EAGVTQFPSHSVIEKGQTVTLRCDPISGHDNLYWYRRVMGKEIKFLLHFVKESKQDESGMPNNRFLAERTGGTYSTLKVQPAELEDSGVYFCASSQEGGRSRKLFFGSGTQLSVL.

V gene TRBV2 combines with J gene TRBJ1-1, with D possibly matching TRBD1 (6 bases). V lost 10 bases to trimming and J lost 2 bases, with 8 bases between them. Per the germline V gene, CDR1 is SNHLY and CDR2 is FYNNEI. The CDR3 has 11 amino acids. CDR3 DNA sequence: TGTGCCAACAGGGTAAACACTGAAGCTTTCTTT. Translating gives CANRVNTEAFF.

This clone was counted only a few times. CDR3 sequence (DNA): TGTGCCAGCAGGTCGACAGGGCAAACCGGGGAGCTGTTTTTT. Translated, it gives CASRSTGQTGELFF. The chain links TRBV2 to TRBJ2-2; 7 bases match TRBD1. CDR3 length equals 14 residues. Germline lookup yields CDR1 SNHLY and CDR2 FYNNEI. Trimming cost V 6 bases and J 5 bases; bases outside gene matches: 6.

This clone turned up a few times. The chain links TRBV18 to TRBJ1-4, with 9 bases aligning to TRBD1. In germline, CDR1 is KGHSH, CDR2 LQKENI. CDR3 length equals 17 residues. Losses at the gene ends were 5 bases for V and 10 bases for J; bases not matched to a gene: 17. The DNA of the CDR3 is TGTGCCAGCTCAGAAAATACTCCGGGACAGGGAGGAGGAAAACTGTTTTTT. This sequence encodes CASSENTPGQGGGKLFF. Full variable domain (remainder filled in from reference TRBV18 and TRBJ1-4): NAGVMQNPRHLVRRRGQEARLRCSPMKGHSHVYWYRQLPEEGLKFMVYLQKENIIDESGMPKERFSAEFPKEGPSILRIQQVVRGDSAAYFCASSENTPGQGGGKLFFGSGTQLSVL.